Below, 27 T cell receptor beta chains from the same sample are listed, as sequenced in a study of T cells after yellow fever vaccination. TCRdb used MiXCR to reprocess the 5' RACE reads, holding one entry per CDR3 protein. The data hold 150,000 to 200,000 distinct CDR3 sequences, with 5.5% to 8% observed a single time. Sequenced here: CD4+ T cells sorted from PBMCs, sampled on the day of the first yellow fever vaccination. The receptors shown here come from a man aged 18-30 years who received the YFV17D yellow fever vaccine.

This clonotype was counted many times. The V and J genes are TRBV4-3 and TRBJ2-2; 7 nucleotides align to TRBD2. This CDR3 is built from 18 residues. V lost 0 bases, J lost 11 bases, and 18 bases stayed unmatched. Germline V gene lookup returns CDR1 LGHNA and CDR2 YSLEER. CDR3 amino acids: CASSQDTRAAGRVGELFF. The CDR3 DNA sequence: TGCGCCAGCAGCCAAGACACGAGAGCTGCAGGGAGGGTCGGTGAGCTGTTTTTT.

In its sample, this clonotype was seen many times. V and J are TRBV4-3 and TRBJ1-4; possibly TRBD1 for D (6 bases). The CDR3 spans 15 residues. V lost 2 bases, J lost 7 bases, and 14 bases lay in between. Germline assignment: CDR1 LGHNA and CDR2 YSLEER. CDR3 DNA sequence: TGCGCCAGCAGCCAACAACAGGGACGTAGTGAAAAACTGTTTTTT. It is translated as CASSQQQGRSEKLFF.

This clonotype showed up many times. V and J are TRBV9 and TRBJ2-7, with 8 bases matching TRBD2. V trimming: 4 bases; J trimming: 7 bases; junction bases outside the gene matches: 13. Per the germline V gene, CDR1 is SGDLS and CDR2 is YYNGEE. There are 15 residues in the CDR3. The CDR3 coding sequence is TGTGCCAGCAGCCTAGCGGGCTTACGGTATTCGGAGCAGTACTTC. Its translation: CASSLAGLRYSEQYF.

This clonotype appeared many times. The CDR3 nucleotides read TGTGCCAGCATGGTCGGCCAGGGGTATCAGCCCCAGCATTTT. Amino acid sequence: CASMVGQGYQPQHF. V and J are TRBV12-3 or TRBV12-4 and TRBJ1-5; D possibly corresponds to TRBD1 (6 bases). This CDR3 region has 14 residues. V was cut by 7 bases and J by 5 bases, with 15 bases left in between.

The chain has TRBV6-2 or TRBV6-3 and TRBJ2-4; 7 bases fit TRBD1. Germline V gene data show CDR1 as MNHEY and CDR2 as SVGEGT. After removal of 7 bases from V and 3 bases from J, the junction contained 9 bases not matched to a gene. The CDR3 has 15 residues. DNA of the CDR3: TGTGCCAGCATCCCAGGGGGATCAATCAAAAACATTCAGTACTTC. Translation: CASIPGGSIKNIQYF.

This chain joins TRBV3-1 and TRBJ2-3, with 11 bases aligning to TRBD2. The V and J ends lost 6 bases and 10 bases, in that order; junction bases with no gene match: 9. This CDR3 has 14 residues. Germline V gene data show CDR1 as LGHDT and CDR2 as YNNKEL (reference sequence). The CDR3 is CASRPLAGGPAQYF. CDR3 coding DNA: TGTGCCAGCAGACCTCTAGCGGGGGGACCTGCGCAGTATTTT.

The chain combines TRBV4-3 with TRBJ2-7; 11 nucleotides match TRBD1. V gave up 0 bases and J gave up 6 bases; unmatched junction bases: 1. CDR1 is LGHNA, CDR2 YSLEER, per germline. There are 14 residues in the CDR3. The CDR3: CASSQEDRGPEQYF. In nucleotides, the CDR3 is TGCGCCAGCAGCCAAGAGGACAGGGGGCCCGAGCAGTACTTC.

This clonotype turned up a few times. This rearrangement joins TRBV18 to TRBJ1-1; D not resolved. Germline-derived CDR1 and CDR2 are KGHSH and LQKENI. The V end was cut by 3 bases, the J end by 10 bases, with 9 bases between. The CDR3 extends over 11 amino acids. The CDR3 loop is CASSPRVAAFF. The CDR3, as DNA: TGTGCCAGCTCACCGAGGGTTGCAGCTTTCTTT.

This chain connects TRBV5-1 to TRBJ1-2, with 7 bases aligning to TRBD1. This CDR3 contains 13 residues. The J segment lost 3 bases and the V segment lost 4 bases, leaving 3 bases of the junction unmatched. Germline V CDR1 and CDR2: SGHRS, YFSETQ. The CDR3 protein is CASSRTGDYGYTF. CDR3 bases: TGCGCCAGCAGCAGGACAGGTGACTATGGCTACACCTTC.

This clonotype was seen many times. CDR3 in amino acids: CSVEKAGQETQYF. The CDR3 nucleotides read TGCAGCGTTGAAAAAGCAGGCCAAGAGACCCAGTACTTC. V and J are TRBV29-1 and TRBJ2-5; D call uncertain. Germline V gene lookup returns CDR1 SQVTM and CDR2 ANQGSEA. The CDR3 has 13 residues. Trimming took 2 bases from V and 1 from J, leaving 8 bases between them.

This clonotype was observed a single time. A clone one base away is much larger, so this may be a read error. The chain links TRBV12-5 to TRBJ2-6; D may be TRBD1 (6 bases). The CDR3 is 17 residues long. CDR1 LGHNT and CDR2 FRNRAP come from the germline V gene. CDR3 DNA: TGTGCTAGTGGTTCCACCCCAGGGTTTTCAGGGGACAACGTCCTGACTTTC. This codes for CASGSTPGFSGDNVLTF.

This clonotype was detected ten times or more. This rearrangement joins TRBV7-2 to TRBJ2-5; D unresolved. Germline V lookup: CDR1 SGHTA, CDR2 FQGNSA. Trimming left V 5 bases short and J 2 bases short, with 9 bases between. The CDR3 extends over 13 amino acids. CDR3 in DNA: TGTGCCAGCAGCGCCAGGCCTCAAGAGACCCAGTACTTC. This sequence encodes CASSARPQETQYF.

This clonotype was counted between two and nine times. V is TRBV11-2 and J is TRBJ2-1; the match to TRBD2 covers 10 bases. Per germline, CDR1 SGHAT and CDR2 FQNNGV. This CDR3 has 15 amino acids. V dropped 1 base and J dropped 7; count of bases not matched to a gene: 4. CDR3 sequence (DNA): TGTGCCAGCAGCTTAGCGAGCGGGGGGGAAAATGAGCAGTTCTTC. Translation: CASSLASGGENEQFF.

This clonotype was found a few times. The chain recombines TRBV5-1 with TRBJ2-1, with D tentatively TRBD2 (5 bases). Per germline, CDR1 SGHRS and CDR2 YFSETQ. The CDR3 runs to 14 residues. Trimming took off 4 bases at V and 8 bases at J, with 16 bases between the two ends. DNA for the CDR3: TGCGCCAGCAGCCAGCGCGGGCCTTCGGATGAGCAGTTCTTC. Its translation: CASSQRGPSDEQFF. The full variable domain, completed using reference TRBV5-1 and TRBJ2-1, is KAGVTQTPRYLIKTRGQQVTLSCSPISGHRSVSWYQQTPGQGLQFLFEYFSETQRNKGNFPGRFSGRQFSNSRSEMNVSTLELGDSALYLCASSQRGPSDEQFFGPGTRLTVL.

This clonotype occurred many times. The V and J genes are TRBV21-1 and TRBJ2-1; TRBD1, the table's D call, was not compared with the DNA. TRBV21-1 is a pseudogene segment. The CDR3 loop spans 18 amino acids. CDR3 DNA sequence: TGTGCCAGCAGCAAAGATCGACCGGGACAGGGAATGATGAATGAGCAGTTCTTC. It codes for CASSKDRPGQGMMNEQFF.

This clonotype occurred many times. The rearrangement uses TRBV7-9 and TRBJ2-3; 7 bases fit TRBD1. Trimming cost V 5 bases and J 2 bases; bases outside gene matches: 4. CDR1 and CDR2 (germline): SEHNR, FQNEAQ (reference sequence). CDR3 length equals 14 residues. The CDR3 here is CASSRDSHTDTQYF. The CDR3 DNA follows: TGTGCCAGCAGCCGGGACAGTCACACAGATACGCAGTATTTT.

The J gene is TRBJ2-6, the V gene TRBV11-1, with 7 bases that match TRBD1. The length of the CDR3 is 20 residues. Germline values: CDR1 SGHAT, CDR2 FQDESV (reference sequence). Trimming removed 5 bases from V and 2 bases from J; junction bases left unmatched: 18. The CDR3 loop reads CASSRRGGIIRITGANVLTF. CDR3 coding DNA: TGTGCCAGCAGCCGTCGAGGGGGCATCATTAGGATAACTGGGGCCAACGTCCTGACTTTC.

This clonotype was seen many times. The chain combines TRBV4-3 with TRBJ1-5; possibly TRBD1 for D (5 bases). Germline CDR1 reads LGHNA; CDR2 reads YSLEER. V shed 0 bases and J shed 3 bases, with 12 bases lying between them. CDR3 length: 16 residues. CDR3 amino acids: CASSQDVGRVNQPQHF. The CDR3 DNA reads as TGCGCCAGCAGCCAAGATGTCGGCAGGGTCAATCAGCCCCAGCATTTT.

This clonotype has ten or more counts. The J gene is TRBJ2-3, the V gene TRBV5-1; D perhaps matches TRBD1 (5 bases). The germline CDR1 and CDR2 sequences are SGHRS and YFSETQ. This CDR3 region has 13 residues. The V gene lost 0 bases and the J gene lost 13 bases, with 15 bases spanning the gap. The CDR3 loop reads CASSLDKDLGEYF. The CDR3 DNA reads as TGCGCCAGCAGCTTGGATAAGGACCTAGGGGAGTATTTT.

The table lists this clonotype with many counts. J is TRBJ2-3 and V is TRBV7-8, with no clear D. This CDR3 has 14 residues. V was shortened by 0 bases and J by 2 bases, with 6 bases between the two germline ends. Germline V gene data show CDR1 as SGHVS and CDR2 as FQNEAQ. Here the CDR3 reads CASSLAFFTDTQYF. The CDR3 nucleotides are TGTGCCAGCAGCTTAGCCTTTTTCACAGATACGCAGTATTTT. The entire variable domain, with the rest obtained from reference TRBV7-8 and TRBJ2-3, is as follows: GAGVSQSPRYKVAKRGQDVALRCDPISGHVSLFWYQQALGQGPEFLTYFQNEAQLDKSGLPSDRFFAERPEGSVSTLKIQRTQQEDSAVYLCASSLAFFTDTQYFGPGTRLTVL.

This clonotype appeared many times. This chain links TRBV4-2 with TRBJ2-5; D could derive from TRBD1 or TRBD2 (6 bases each). Germline CDR1 and CDR2: LGHNA and YNFKEQ. CDR3 size: 14 residues. V lost 4 bases, J lost 5 bases, and 14 bases lay in between. CDR3 sequence: CASSPPGAGETQYF. The CDR3 bases are TGTGCCAGCAGCCCCCCGGGGGCAGGTGAGACCCAGTACTTC.

V and J are TRBV25-1 and TRBJ2-5; D possibly uses TRBD1 or TRBD2 (5 bases each). V lost 4 bases and J 1 base, leaving 7 bases between the germline ends. Germline CDR1 and CDR2: MGHDK and SYGVNS. The CDR3 is made up of 13 amino acids. CDR3 loop: CASSVGTQETQYF. CDR3 bases: TGTGCCAGCAGTGTGGGGACCCAAGAGACCCAGTACTTC.

V usage is TRBV20-1 and J usage is TRBJ2-1; TRBD2 might be the D (6 bases). Germline V lookup: CDR1 DFQATT, CDR2 SNEGSKA (reference sequence). V shed 2 bases and J shed 5 bases, with 16 bases lying between them. The CDR3 has 15 residues. CDR3 DNA sequence: TGCAGTGCTAGAATTAGGTGGGGGGTCAACAATGAGCAGTTCTTC. This encodes CSARIRWGVNNEQFF.

The chain uses TRBV4-2 and TRBJ2-2, with TRBD1 matching 9 bases. The CDR3 runs 17 residues. Trimming removed 0 bases from V and 5 bases from J; junction bases left unmatched: 7. Germline V gene lookup returns CDR1 LGHNA and CDR2 YNFKEQ. The CDR3 DNA reads TGTGCCAGCAGCCAAGAGACAGGGGGAGGACGGACCGGGGAGCTGTTTTTT. As protein: CASSQETGGGRTGELFF.

This clonotype was observed at least ten times. The V call is TRBV7-9, the J call TRBJ1-1, with TRBD1 as a possible D gene (5 bases). The V end was cut by 0 bases, the J end by 3 bases, with 5 bases between. This CDR3 contains 13 residues. Germline V gene lookup returns CDR1 SEHNR and CDR2 FQNEAQ (reference sequence). The CDR3 reads CASSLAGDTEAFF. The CDR3 DNA reads as TGTGCCAGCAGCTTAGCAGGGGACACTGAAGCTTTCTTT. Together with reference TRBV7-9 and TRBJ1-1, the CDR3 gives the full variable domain: DTGVSQNPRHKITKRGQNVTFRCDPISEHNRLYWYRQTLGQGPEFLTYFQNEAQLEKSRLLSDRFSAERPKGSFSTLEIQRTEQGDSAMYLCASSLAGDTEAFFGQGTRLTVV.

This clonotype was seen at least ten times. The chain couples TRBV5-1 to TRBJ2-1, with a possible D match to TRBD1 (5 bases). Germline CDR1 reads SGHRS; CDR2 reads YFSETQ. V was clipped by 4 bases and J by 3 bases, with 14 bases between them. This CDR3 has 15 residues. In DNA, the CDR3 is TGCGCCAGCAGCCTGACAGAGAAGGGCTACAATGAGCAGTTCTTC. This gives the protein CASSLTEKGYNEQFF.

The chain recombines TRBV20-1 with TRBJ2-7; 9 bases line up with TRBD2. CDR1 is DFQATT, CDR2 SNEGSKA, per germline (reference sequence). The CDR3 sequence is 14 residues long. CDR3: CITGLAGHSYEQYV. Here the CDR3 DNA reads TGCATCACGGGGCTAGCGGGGCACTCCTACGAGCAGTACGTC.